This T cell receptor (beta chain) was identified in a study of OX40 agonist ivuxolimab in advanced cancers. On the study more broadly: With ivuxolimab, an agonistic anti-OX40 (CD134) antibody, patients were treated.

The table came from immunoSEQ multiplex PCR; TCRdb's copy has only in-frame clones and leaves some out. The repertoire has tens of thousands of clones, 75% to 85% of them found once; the top ten carry about 1%. Germline trimming cut 5 bases from V and 4 bases from J; bases unmatched to any gene: 7. This CDR3 is 14 amino acids long. Germline V gives CDR1 MNHNY, CDR2 SVGAGI (reference sequence). Source: CD4+ or CD8+ T cells sorted from blood, taken in a trial of the OX40 agonist ivuxolimab. The chain couples TRBV6-6 to TRBJ1-2, with TRBD1 matching 7 bases. The sequence was collected from an adult with an advanced solid tumor such as melanoma, head and neck, liver or kidney cancer. The chain's CDR3 is CASSHQTGPYGYTF. DNA for the CDR3: TGTGCCAGCAGTCACCAGACAGGGCCCTATGGCTACACCTTC.